This is a list of T cell receptor beta chains from one sample in a study of radiation and T cells in renal cell carcinoma. Some clones are missing from TCRdb's copy, which holds only in-frame ones; the method was immunoSEQ multiplex PCR. This sample has 150,000 or so clones, with roughly 90% found just once. Sequenced material: blood, taken from a patient whose treatment included radiotherapy and nephrectomy. The receptors were sampled from a woman aged 45-59 years with renal cell carcinoma. CDR3s include the opening cysteine and the closing phenylalanine or tryptophan. The order of the fields is V gene, clone size, D gene, J gene, CDR3 DNA, CDR3 protein. D genes are given only for firm matches. The listing skips clone size in some rows; elsewhere it reads once, few, many or a size class.

>TRBV7-2|NA|NA|TRBJ1-2
TGTGCCAGCAGCTTTCGAGGGGACGCCGGCTATGGCTACACCTTC
CASSFRGDAGYGYTF
>TRBV2|NA|TRBD2|TRBJ2-7
TGTGCCAGCAGTGATGGGTGGGGCGCGACTAGCGGCTACGAGCAGTACTTC
CASSDGWGATSGYEQYF
>TRBV5-1|NA|NA|TRBJ2-6
TGCGCCAGCAGCTTGTCACAGGGCAGCTCTGGGGCCAACGTCCTGACTTTC
CASSLSQGSSGANVLTF
>TRBV7-8|NA|NA|TRBJ2-3
TGTGCCAGCAGCTCAAATGGGGCAGGGTGGGCAGATACGCAGTATTTT
CASSSNGAGWADTQYF
>TRBV19|NA|NA|TRBJ1-2
TGTGCCAGTAGTGCCGGACAGAGCTATGGCTACACCTTC
CASSAGQSYGYTF
>TRBV4-3|NA|TRBD1|TRBJ1-1
TGCGCCAGCAGCCAAGATTTCCGGACAGGGGGGAACACTGAAGCTTTCTTT
CASSQDFRTGGNTEAFF
>TRBV7-9|NA|NA|TRBJ1-1
TGTGCCAGCTCGAAGTGGGGCGAAGCTTTCTTT
CASSKWGEAFF
>TRBV6-1|NA|TRBD2|TRBJ2-3
TGTGCCAGCAGTGTACCGGGACTAGCGGGGGAAGAGGATACGCAGTATTTT
CASSVPGLAGEEDTQYF
>TRBV29-1|NA|NA|TRBJ1-1
TGCAGCGCAGGGGACCTACCGGTCACTGAAGCTTTCTTT
CSAGDLPVTEAFF
>TRBV2|NA|NA|TRBJ2-5
TGTGCCAGCAGTGTCGGTAGGGGAGAGACCCAGTACTTC
CASSVGRGETQYF
>TRBV9|NA|NA|TRBJ1-2
TGTGCCAGCAGCGGGTCCACGTGGGACTACTATGGCTACACCTTC
CASSGSTWDYYGYTF
>TRBV4-1|once|NA|TRBJ1-2
TGCGCCAGCAGCCAAGAAGTTTCGCAGGAGGGCGATGGCTACACCTTC
CASSQEVSQEGDGYTF
>TRBV4-3|NA|TRBD1|TRBJ1-2
TGCGCCAGCAGCCAAGATAAGGAGGGGGCACAAGCTATCGCCTTC
CASSQDKEGAQAIAF
>TRBV4-3|NA|NA|TRBJ2-1
TGCGCCAGCAGCCATAGGGTATACGGGGATCCCTACAATGAGCAGTTCTTC
CASSHRVYGDPYNEQFF
>TRBV15|few|NA|TRBJ2-1
TGTGCCACCACCGCCCAGGCCAATGAGCAGTTCTTC
CATTAQANEQFF
>TRBV19|once|NA|TRBJ2-1
TGTGCCAGTAGTGTAAGGGGGATCGGCTCCTACAATGAGCAGTTCTTC
CASSVRGIGSYNEQFF
>TRBV6-5|NA|NA|TRBJ1-1
TGTGCCAGCAGTTTAAGGGTTGACACTGAAGCTTTCTTT
CASSLRVDTEAFF
>TRBV6-4|NA|TRBD1|TRBJ1-3
TGTGCCAGCAGTGCCGGGACAGGAGCAGTAAACACCATATATTTT
CASSAGTGAVNTIYF
>TRBV5-1|NA|NA|TRBJ1-2
TGCGCCAGCAGCTACCCAACAGGGTATGGCTACACCTTC
CASSYPTGYGYTF
>TRBV5-4|NA|NA|TRBJ1-1
TGTGCCAGCAGCTCACGGATTCAGAACACTGAAGCTTTCTTT
CASSSRIQNTEAFF
>TRBV6-1|NA|TRBD1|TRBJ2-1
TGTGCCACCGGAAGGACAGGGGGCTTCTACAATGAGCAGTTCTTC
CATGRTGGFYNEQFF
>TRBV13|NA|NA|TRBJ1-3
TGTGCCAGCAGCTTCGGAGGGGGGTCTGGAAACACCATATATTTT
CASSFGGGSGNTIYF
>TRBV7-2|NA|NA|TRBJ2-5
TGTGCCAGCAGCTTAGCGCTGACAGTCCAAGAGACCCAGTACTTC
CASSLALTVQETQYF
>TRBV5-1|NA|TRBD1|TRBJ2-2
TGCGCCAGCAGCTGGGAGGGGACAGGGTCGCTGTTTTTT
CASSWEGTGSLFF
>TRBV6-5|NA|NA|TRBJ1-1
TGTGCCAGCAGTGAAAACTCTGAAGCTTTCTTT
CASSENSEAFF
>TRBV5-8|NA|NA|TRBJ2-3
TGTGCCAGCAGCTTCCATTGGACAGATACGCAGTATTTT
CASSFHWTDTQYF
>TRBV7-3|NA|TRBD2|TRBJ2-3
TGTGCCAGCAGCTTAAAGGGGAGGGGCACAGATACGCAGTATTTT
CASSLKGRGTDTQYF
>TRBV15|NA|NA|TRBJ2-7
TGTGCCACCAGCAGAGAGAGGGAAGCCTACGAGCAGTACTTC
CATSREREAYEQYF
>TRBV7-2|NA|NA|TRBJ1-5
TGTGCCAGCAGCTTAAGTCAGTTTAGCAATCAGCCCCAGCATTTT
CASSLSQFSNQPQHF
>TRBV18|NA|NA|TRBJ1-4
TGTGCCAGCTCACCGCTCGGGGCAACTAATGAAAAACTGTTTTTT
CASSPLGATNEKLFF
>TRBV18|once|TRBD1|TRBJ1-5
TGTGCCAGCTCACCAGACAGGACAGGGGCCCAGCCCCAGCATTTT
CASSPDRTGAQPQHF
>TRBV28|NA|NA|TRBJ1-6
TGTGCCAGCAGTTCCGGGGTTCATAATTCACCCCTCCACTTT
CASSSGVHNSPLHF
>TRBV4-1|NA|TRBD1|TRBJ1-2
TGCGCCAGCAGCCCCCAGGGGGCGAGGTATGGCTACACCTTC
CASSPQGARYGYTF
>TRBV5-5|few|NA|TRBJ2-7
TGTGCCAGCAGACCGGTTATCAGGGGCCGCATTGGGGAGCAGTACTTC
CASRPVIRGRIGEQYF
>TRBV5-4|NA|NA|TRBJ2-7
TGTGCCAGCAGTTCCACAGGGTCGGCGGGGCAGTACTTC
CASSSTGSAGQYF
>TRBV5-1|NA|NA|TRBJ2-5
TGCGCCAGCAGCTTGGGTACATCGGAGACCCAGTACTTC
CASSLGTSETQYF
>TRBV11-2|NA|NA|TRBJ2-7
TGTGCCAGCAGCTTATCGGGCTACGAGCAGTACTTC
CASSLSGYEQYF
>TRBV9|NA|TRBD1|TRBJ1-2
TGTGCCAGCAGCGTATTGGGGGCAGGGGGCGGCTACACCTTC
CASSVLGAGGGYTF
>TRBV11-2|NA|NA|TRBJ2-5
TGTGCCAGCAGCTTAGGGGGGGATTACCAAGAGACCCAGTACTTC
CASSLGGDYQETQYF
>TRBV5-1|NA|NA|TRBJ1-1
TGCGCCAGCAGCTTGGCCGGTCGCGCTGAAGCTTTCTTT
CASSLAGRAEAFF
>TRBV9|NA|NA|TRBJ2-3
TGTGCCAGCACCCCTCGGGAAGGGTTTAACACAGATACGCAGTATTTT
CASTPREGFNTDTQYF
>TRBV5-1|NA|TRBD1|TRBJ2-7
TGCGCCAGCAGCTCGGACAGGGGATACGAGCAGTACTTC
CASSSDRGYEQYF